This TCR beta chain is from a study of identifying expanded T cells in peripheral blood. Of note for this clone: The antigen is unknown.

Germline V gives CDR1 MNHEY, CDR2 SMNVEV (reference sequence). The V and J ends lost 4 bases and 12 bases respectively, with 18 bases between them. This CDR3 comprises 14 residues. Healthy donors had no documented immune events, such as infections, while sampled. Generated by immunoSEQ multiplex PCR, the TCRdb table keeps only in-frame clones and is missing some. The sample includes about 86,000 clones, 70% to 90% of them seen just once. Study-level results: Across healthy donors, higher total template counts meant significantly greater roughly two-week count variance.

Sequenced input: blood. This chain uses TRBV27 with TRBJ1-4; the D is unclear. This TCR came from a person between 18 and 75 years old in good health. CDR3 region: CASSSYGPAGELFF. The CDR3 DNA follows: TGTGCCAGCAGTTCCTATGGACCGGCAGGAGAACTGTTTTTT. Based on the CDR3 plus reference TRBV27 and TRBJ1-4, the full variable domain is EAQVTQNPRYLITVTGKKLTVTCSQNMNHEYMSWYRQDPGLGLRQIYYSMNVEVTDKGDVPEGYKVSRKEKRNFPLILESPSPNQTSLYFCASSSYGPAGELFFGSGTQLSVL.